The TCR beta chain described here comes from a study of regulatory T cells in long-lasting Graves disease. Study-wide background: Graves' patients, diagnosed recently, had received antithyroid drugs under 3 months. Study-level points and caveats: Peripheral blood, not thyroid tissue, was the sole material studied.

The time point was: newly diagnosed GD, antithyroid drugs for less than 3 months. RNA from PBMCs was the source of the TCR library. Germline V lookup: CDR1 DFQATT, CDR2 SNEGSKA (reference sequence). The CDR3 loop spans 16 amino acids. V was clipped by 6 bases and J by 5 bases, with 25 bases between them. CDR3 regions were amplified by Arm-PCR using iRepertoire HTBI primers to build TCR beta libraries. TCRdb reprocessed the multiplex PCR reads with MiXCR, giving one entry per CDR3 protein. The sample lists 680,000 or so distinct CDR3 sequences; approximately 15% were seen once. The table lists this clonotype with many counts. Its antigen is unidentified. These same data were also listed under a study on T cells in Graves' hyperthyroidism and ophthalmopathy. That publication notes: Primed by the HTBI set, a first-round RT-PCR was run on the TCR CDR3.

The clonotype originates from a woman in her twenties or thirties with Graves disease. The sample was peripheral blood mononuclear cells (PBMCs), taken at new diagnosis, from a patient treated with antithyroid drugs. The J gene is TRBJ2-5, the V gene TRBV20-1; tentatively, D is TRBD2 (5 bases). CDR3 DNA sequence: TGCAGTGCCCGCCGGACGGGAACCTTTCTGGCGGAGACCCAGTACTTC. It is translated as CSARRTGTFLAETQYF.